This is a list of T cell receptor beta chains from one sample in a study of technical replicates of blood from a handful of donors. Data came from immunoSEQ multiplex PCR; TCRdb stores just in-frame clones and leaves some out. The sample carries roughly 73,000 clones, 93% recorded once. Sequenced material: T cells isolated from PBMCs. These receptors were obtained from a human donor in good health. The CDR3 runs from the conserved cysteine through the conserved F or W. The D gene is left open where the match is weak. Expanded clones get a size class; other rows say once, few or many, or leave the size out.

clone_size j_call v_call cdr3_length d_call cdr3_nt cdr3_aa
NA TRBJ2-7 TRBV27 14 NA TGTGCCAGCAGACGAATCGACGGGAACTACGAGCAGTACTTC CASRRIDGNYEQYF
NA TRBJ1-1 TRBV9 13 NA TGTGCCAGCAGCGTAGGAGGGCCCACTGAAGCTTTCTTT CASSVGGPTEAFF
NA TRBJ2-7 TRBV5-1 14 TRBD1 TGCGCCAGCAGCTTAAGGACAGGGGGCTACGAGCAGTACTTC CASSLRTGGYEQYF
once TRBJ2-7 TRBV4-1 15 TRBD1 TGCGCCAGCAGCCAACCAACAGGGGGCTTTTACGAGCAGTACTTC CASSQPTGGFYEQYF
few TRBJ1-5 TRBV4-1 13 NA TGCGCCAGCAGCCGCACAGGTGTCCAGCCCCAGCATTTT CASSRTGVQPQHF
NA TRBJ2-7 TRBV7-9 15 TRBD1 TGTGCCAGCAGCAACCGGGACAGGGGTACCCACGAGCAGTACTTC CASSNRDRGTHEQYF
NA TRBJ2-2 TRBV5-8 15 TRBD2 TGTGCCAGCAGTTCGAGCGGGGGGTACACCGGGGAGCTGTTTTTT CASSSSGGYTGELFF
NA TRBJ2-5 TRBV7-7 14 NA TGTGCTAGCAGCCTGAACAGGGACCGAGAGACCCAGTACTTC CASSLNRDRETQYF
NA TRBJ2-7 TRBV10-3 17 TRBD2 TGTGCCCCATGGGGTTATTGGCAGCGCGGCGGGAGTTACGAGCAGTACTTC CAPWGYWQRGGSYEQYF
once TRBJ1-5 TRBV2 13 NA TGTGCCAGCAGGGGAGATAGCAATCAGCCCCAGCATTTT CASRGDSNQPQHF
NA TRBJ1-4 TRBV29-1 13 NA TGCAGCGTTGACGGGGGGGCGGAAGAAAAACTGTTTTTT CSVDGGAEEKLFF
NA TRBJ1-1 TRBV7-2 15 NA TGTGCCAGCAGCTTAGCCGGGACACAGAACACTGAAGCTTTCTTT CASSLAGTQNTEAFF
NA TRBJ1-2 TRBV6-5 12 NA TGTGCCAGCAGCTTAGACAGCTATGGCTACACCTTC CASSLDSYGYTF
NA TRBJ1-2 TRBV7-9 13 NA TGTGCCAGCAGCCGGGAGGTTCGGAGGGGCTACACCTTC CASSREVRRGYTF
NA TRBJ2-3 TRBV11-2 17 TRBD2 TGTGCCAGCAGCCCACGGACTAGCGGGAGACCCACAGATACGCAGTATTTT CASSPRTSGRPTDTQYF